These 13 T cell receptor beta chains originate from one sample sequenced in a study of response to subunit inactivated influenza vaccine. One entry per CDR3 protein results from TCRdb running MiXCR on the RT-PCR reads. In the table there are about 620,000 distinct CDR3 sequences, around 11% of which are singletons. These data were also reused for a study on T cells expressing NK-cell markers. That report adds: The authors generated TCR beta cDNA through 5'RACE template switching with UMIs.

The source material was PBMCs from blood, sampled on the day of vaccination. All receptors come from a man in his forties or fifties who received an inactivated influenza vaccine.

CDR3: CASSQSGGCTQYF. For the CDR3, the DNA is TGCGCCAGCAGTCAAAGCGGGGGGTGTACGCAGTATTTT. This chain connects TRBV5-1 to TRBJ2-3, with TRBD2 matching over 9 bases. Germline assignment: CDR1 SGHRS and CDR2 YFSETQ. The ends lost 5 bases at V and 8 bases at J; junction bases unmatched: 6. CDR3 length equals 13 residues.

The chain uses TRBV19 and TRBJ1-5, with 7 bases identical to TRBD1. This CDR3 is built from 12 residues. The germline V gene has CDR1 LNHDA and CDR2 SQIVND (reference sequence). After removal of 9 bases from V and 4 bases from J, the junction contained 3 bases not matched to a gene. The CDR3: CASGTANQPQHF. CDR3 in DNA: TGTGCCAGCGGGACAGCTAATCAGCCCCAGCATTTT.

The chain employs TRBV12-3 or TRBV12-4 and TRBJ2-3, with D tentatively TRBD2 (6 bases). There are 15 residues in the CDR3. V was trimmed by 4 bases and J by 0 bases, leaving 11 bases between them. The CDR3 nucleotides are TGTGCCAGCAGTTCGGAAGGGACTAGCACAGATACGCAGTATTTT. Its translation: CASSSEGTSTDTQYF.

CDR3 sequence: CSVRQGARETQYF. The CDR3 region has the DNA TGCAGCGTCAGACAGGGGGCTCGGGAGACCCAGTACTTC. The V and J genes are TRBV29-1 and TRBJ2-5, with TRBD1 matching 10 bases. V was clipped by 6 bases and J by 5 bases; unmatched bases: 6. The germline V gene encodes CDR1 SQVTM and CDR2 ANQGSEA. CDR3 length: 13 residues.

This clonotype was recorded a few times. This rearrangement joins TRBV20-1 to TRBJ2-3; 12 nucleotides align to TRBD2. Germline V CDR1 and CDR2: DFQATT, SNEGSKA (reference sequence). The CDR3 spans 15 residues. With 4 bases clipped from V and 2 bases from J, the junction kept 4 bases outside the gene matches. The CDR3, as DNA: TGCAGTGCTACCTCTAGCGGGGGGGACACAGATACGCAGTATTTT. Residues: CSATSSGGDTDTQYF.

This clonotype was seen a few times. This chain connects TRBV28 to TRBJ2-7; D remains unclear. CDR1 MDHEN and CDR2 SYDVKM come from the germline V gene. The CDR3 contains 17 residues. V gave up 1 base and J gave up 2 bases, with 18 bases separating them. As DNA, the CDR3 is TGTGCCAGCAGTTTATTGGTTCGGGCTAACGCGGCCTACGAGCAGTACTTC. Protein product: CASSLLVRANAAYEQYF.

This clonotype was detected many times. This sequence joins TRBV10-3 and TRBJ2-1, with D tentatively TRBD1 (6 bases). Germline CDR1 reads ENHRY; CDR2 reads SYGVKD. V lost 7 bases to trimming and J lost 0 bases, with 13 bases between them. This CDR3 spans 15 amino acids. The CDR3 protein is CAITPGQSSYNEQFF. Here the CDR3 DNA reads TGTGCCATCACTCCGGGACAAAGCTCCTACAATGAGCAGTTCTTC.

In this sample, this clonotype turned up many times. The J gene is TRBJ2-3, the V gene TRBV3-1, with TRBD2 matching 13 bases. This CDR3 is 16 amino acids long. Trimming cost V 3 bases and J 7 bases; bases outside gene matches: 7. Germline V CDR1 and CDR2: LGHDT, YNNKEL (reference sequence). The CDR3 coding sequence is TGTGCCAGCAGCCAGGGACTAGCGGGGAGCTTAAATACGCAGTATTTT. Encoded protein: CASSQGLAGSLNTQYF.

V usage is TRBV7-2 and J usage is TRBJ2-7; the D is unclear. CDR1 and CDR2 (germline): SGHTA, FQGNSA. This CDR3 is built from 14 residues. Trimming pared 1 base from V and 4 bases from J, leaving 11 bases between. CDR3 nucleotide sequence: TGTGCCAGCAGCTTAGTTGGGCAGGAATACGAGCAGTACTTC. The encoded protein is CASSLVGQEYEQYF.

In its sample, this clonotype was seen a few times. The DNA of the CDR3 is TGCGCCAGCCGACGTGAAATTACCCCGGGGGGTGAGCAGTTCTTC. This codes for CASRREITPGGEQFF. The chain links TRBV5-1 to TRBJ2-1, with 7 bases identical to TRBD2. V was pared by 7 bases and J by 9 bases, with 16 bases of the junction left unmatched. This CDR3 is 15 amino acids long. Germline V lookup: CDR1 SGHRS, CDR2 YFSETQ.

The V call is TRBV7-2, the J call TRBJ2-3, with a possible D match to TRBD1 (6 bases). The germline V gene has CDR1 SGHTA and CDR2 FQGNSA. V gave up 6 bases and J gave up 2 bases, with 15 bases separating them. The CDR3 contains 15 residues. CDR3 DNA: TGTGCCAGCAGACCCACAGGGTCTTTCACAGATACGCAGTATTTT. The encoded protein is CASRPTGSFTDTQYF.

This clonotype was counted a few times. V gene TRBV7-2 combines with J gene TRBJ2-4; TRBD2 agrees at 7 bases. The germline CDR1 and CDR2 sequences are SGHTA and FQGNSA. The length of the CDR3 is 18 residues. V shed 1 base, J shed 3 bases, and the junction held 12 bases outside the gene matches. For the CDR3, the DNA is TGTGCCAGCAGCTTAGTGCTTTTCGGCGGGAGCGGCAAAAACATTCAGTACTTC. It codes for CASSLVLFGGSGKNIQYF. Variable domain in full (rest from reference TRBV7-2 and TRBJ2-4): GAGVSQSPSNKVTEKGKDVELRCDPISGHTALYWYRQSLGQGLEFLIYFQGNSAPDKSGLPSDRFSAERTGGSVSTLTIQRTQQEDSAVYLCASSLVLFGGSGKNIQYFGAGTRLSVL.

This clonotype was detected ten times or more. This chain links TRBV7-9 with TRBJ2-5; unclear D gene. Trimming took off 0 bases at V and 1 base at J, with 6 bases between the two ends. In germline, CDR1 is SEHNR, CDR2 FQNEAQ (reference sequence). The CDR3 totals 14 residues. The CDR3 region is CASSLAWLQETQYF. In nucleotides, the CDR3 is TGTGCCAGCAGCTTAGCCTGGCTCCAAGAGACCCAGTACTTC.